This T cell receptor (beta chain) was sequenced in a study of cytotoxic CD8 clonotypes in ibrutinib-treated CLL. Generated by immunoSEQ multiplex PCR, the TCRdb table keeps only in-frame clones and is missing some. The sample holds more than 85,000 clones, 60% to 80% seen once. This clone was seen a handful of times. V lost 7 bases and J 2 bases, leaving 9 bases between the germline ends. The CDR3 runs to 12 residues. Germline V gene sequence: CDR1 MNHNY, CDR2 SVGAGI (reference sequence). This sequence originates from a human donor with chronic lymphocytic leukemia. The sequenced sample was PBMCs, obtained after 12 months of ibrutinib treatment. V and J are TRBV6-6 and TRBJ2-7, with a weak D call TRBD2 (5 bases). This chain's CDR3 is CASTDSTYEQYF. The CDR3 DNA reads TGTGCCAGCACGGACTCGACCTACGAGCAGTACTTC.